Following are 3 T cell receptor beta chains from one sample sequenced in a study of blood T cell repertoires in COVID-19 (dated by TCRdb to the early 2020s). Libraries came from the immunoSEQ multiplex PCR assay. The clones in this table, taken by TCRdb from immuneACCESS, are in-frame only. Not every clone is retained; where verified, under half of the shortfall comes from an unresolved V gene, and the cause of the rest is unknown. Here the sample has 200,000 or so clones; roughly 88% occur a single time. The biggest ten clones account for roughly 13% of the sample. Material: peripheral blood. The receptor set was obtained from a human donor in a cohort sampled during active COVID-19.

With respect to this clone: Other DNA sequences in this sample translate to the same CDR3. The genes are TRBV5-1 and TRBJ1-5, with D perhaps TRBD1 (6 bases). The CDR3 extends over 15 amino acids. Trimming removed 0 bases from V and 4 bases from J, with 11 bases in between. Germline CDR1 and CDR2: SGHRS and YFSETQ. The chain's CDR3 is CASSLGQGINQPQHF. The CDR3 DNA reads TGCGCCAGCAGCTTGGGTCAGGGGATTAATCAGCCCCAGCATTTT.

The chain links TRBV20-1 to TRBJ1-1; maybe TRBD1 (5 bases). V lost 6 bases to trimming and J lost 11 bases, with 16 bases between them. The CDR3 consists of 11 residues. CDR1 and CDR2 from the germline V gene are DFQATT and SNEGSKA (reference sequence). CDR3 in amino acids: CSAGGSKGAFF. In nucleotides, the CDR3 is TGCAGTGCCGGGGGATCTAAAGGGGCTTTCTTT.

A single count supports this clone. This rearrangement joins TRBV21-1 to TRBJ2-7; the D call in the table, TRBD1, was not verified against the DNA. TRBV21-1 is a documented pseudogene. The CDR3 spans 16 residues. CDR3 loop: CASSRDKHNDSYEQYF. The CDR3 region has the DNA TGTGCCAGCAGCAGAGACAAACACAATGATTCCTACGAGCAGTACTTC.